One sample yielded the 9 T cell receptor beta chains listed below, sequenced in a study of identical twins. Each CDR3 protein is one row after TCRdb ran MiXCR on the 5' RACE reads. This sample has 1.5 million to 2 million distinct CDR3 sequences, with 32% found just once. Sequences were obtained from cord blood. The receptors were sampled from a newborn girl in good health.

The CDR3 region is CASSPFLAGPMEQYF. Written as DNA, the CDR3 is TGTGCCAGCAGCCCGTTCTTGGCGGGACCGATGGAGCAGTACTTC. The chain links TRBV11-2 to TRBJ2-7, with D possibly matching TRBD2 (6 bases). V was clipped by 5 bases and J by 7 bases, with 21 bases between them. CDR3 length: 15 residues. Germline V CDR1 and CDR2: SGHAT, FQNNGV.

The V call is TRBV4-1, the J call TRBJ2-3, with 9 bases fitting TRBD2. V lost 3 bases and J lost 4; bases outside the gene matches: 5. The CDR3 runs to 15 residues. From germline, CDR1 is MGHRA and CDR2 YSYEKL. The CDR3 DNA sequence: TGCGCCAGCAGCCAGCCGGGACTAGCTCCAGATACGCAGTATTTT. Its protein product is CASSQPGLAPDTQYF.

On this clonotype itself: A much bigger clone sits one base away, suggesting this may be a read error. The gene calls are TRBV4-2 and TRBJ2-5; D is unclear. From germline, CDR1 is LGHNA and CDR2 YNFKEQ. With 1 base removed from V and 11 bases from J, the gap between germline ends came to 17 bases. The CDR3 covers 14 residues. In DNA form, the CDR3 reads TGTGCCAGCAGCCAAGTAGAGGTTCGCAATGAGCAGTACTTC. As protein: CASSQVEVRNEQYF.

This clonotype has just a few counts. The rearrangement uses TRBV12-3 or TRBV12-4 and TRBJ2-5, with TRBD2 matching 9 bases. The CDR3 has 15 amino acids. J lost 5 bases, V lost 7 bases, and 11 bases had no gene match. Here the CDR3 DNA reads TGTGCCAGCACCAAAGTTGGGACTAGCAGGGAGACCCAGTACTTC. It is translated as CASTKVGTSRETQYF.

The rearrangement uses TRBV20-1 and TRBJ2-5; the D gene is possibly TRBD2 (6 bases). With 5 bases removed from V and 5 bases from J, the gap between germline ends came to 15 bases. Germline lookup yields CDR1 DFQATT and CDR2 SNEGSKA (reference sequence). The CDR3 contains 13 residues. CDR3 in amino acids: CSALPTRTETQYF. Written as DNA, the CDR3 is TGCAGTGCTCTACCGACTAGGACGGAGACCCAGTACTTC.

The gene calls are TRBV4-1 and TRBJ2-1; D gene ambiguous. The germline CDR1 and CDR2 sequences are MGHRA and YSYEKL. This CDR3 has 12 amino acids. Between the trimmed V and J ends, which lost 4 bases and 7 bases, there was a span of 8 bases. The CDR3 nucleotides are TGCGCCAGCAGCCGAGTAACGAATGAGCAGTTCTTC. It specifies CASSRVTNEQFF.

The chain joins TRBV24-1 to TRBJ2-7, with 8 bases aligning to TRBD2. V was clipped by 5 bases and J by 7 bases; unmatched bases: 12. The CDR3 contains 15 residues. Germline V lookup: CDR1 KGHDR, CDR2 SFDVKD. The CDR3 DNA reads TGTGCCACCAGTGGTCCGGGAGGGTCCTACAATGAGCAGTACTTC. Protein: CATSGPGGSYNEQYF.

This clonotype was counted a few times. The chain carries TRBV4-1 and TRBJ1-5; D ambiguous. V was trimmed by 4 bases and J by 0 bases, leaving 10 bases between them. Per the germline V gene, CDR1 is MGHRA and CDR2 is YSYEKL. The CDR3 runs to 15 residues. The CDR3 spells CASSPGGNSNQPQHF. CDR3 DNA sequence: TGCGCCAGCAGCCCAGGTGGGAATAGCAATCAGCCCCAGCATTTT.

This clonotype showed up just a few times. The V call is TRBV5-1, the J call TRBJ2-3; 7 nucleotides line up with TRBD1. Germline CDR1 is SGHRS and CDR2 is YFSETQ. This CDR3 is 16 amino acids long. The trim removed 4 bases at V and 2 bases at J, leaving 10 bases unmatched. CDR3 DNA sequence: TGCGCCAGCAGCACCTCGACAGGGAGCCTCACAGATACGCAGTATTTT. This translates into CASSTSTGSLTDTQYF.